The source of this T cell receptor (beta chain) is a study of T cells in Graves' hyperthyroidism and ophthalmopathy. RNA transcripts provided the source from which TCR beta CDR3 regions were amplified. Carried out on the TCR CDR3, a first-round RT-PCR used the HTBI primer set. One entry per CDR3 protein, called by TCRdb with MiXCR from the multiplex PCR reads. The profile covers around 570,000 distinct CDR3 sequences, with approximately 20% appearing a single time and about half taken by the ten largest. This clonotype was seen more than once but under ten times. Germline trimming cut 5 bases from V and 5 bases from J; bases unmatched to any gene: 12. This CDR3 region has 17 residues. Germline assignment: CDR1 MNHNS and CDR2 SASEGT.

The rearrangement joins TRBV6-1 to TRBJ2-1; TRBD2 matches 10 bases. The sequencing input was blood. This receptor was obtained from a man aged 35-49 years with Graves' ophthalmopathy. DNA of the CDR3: TGTGCCAGCAGTAACCGTGCTAGCGGGAGTGTGGACAATGAGCAGTTCTTC. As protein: CASSNRASGSVDNEQFF.